This T cell receptor beta chain originates from a study of blood T cell repertoires in COVID-19 (dated by TCRdb to about 2020). For context, the study as a whole: Samples covering the acute and convalescent phases of COVID-19 were provided by collaborators in the United States, Italy and Spain. A de-identified subject ID, COVID-19 status, age in years and sex were almost always included in the sample metadata. The prospective study material was composed of cDNA or gDNA derived from T cells, B-cell-depleted T cells, or PBMCs. Where available, HLA class I and class II types were obtained from metadata supplied by the sample provider rather than from assay-based typing. A freely available public database, intended as a resource for researchers studying the immune response to SARS-CoV-2, is where the repertoires were released. The dataset comprised deeply sampled blood TCRbeta repertoires from subjects exposed to, actively infected with, or recovered from COVID-19. Samples were obtained from the ongoing ImmuneRACE study (first 160 participants) and from some 1,300 subjects provided by 6 global collaborators. The study at large found these results: The quantity of clinical and demographic metadata differed by source and by participant and was supplied without curation.

Each collaborating institution followed its own protocols to collect whole blood in K2EDTA tubes. For TCRbeta analysis, collaborators shipped samples as frozen whole blood, isolated PBMCs, or DNA extracted from either of those sample types. About this clone: The antigen it recognizes is unknown. No per-base quality is available; no much larger clone lies one base away.

TCRbeta CDR3 regions were amplified from genomic DNA using the immunoSEQ Assay, a bias-controlled multiplex PCR. The study's processing was this. The number of nucleated cells in each sample was estimated by amplification of reference gene primers within the assay. To quantify the absolute abundance of each unique TCRbeta CDR3 rearrangement, sequence reads were collapsed and filtered. For each sample, productive Simpson clonality was calculated as the square root of Simpson's diversity index across productive rearrangements. TCRdb took this table from immuneACCESS and kept in-frame rearrangements with V and J called. Such tables lack part of the clones; where checked against another copy, unresolved V genes explain under half of the gap, and the rest is unexplained. V, J and clone size are taken as reported in that table, and D and trimming were inferred from the DNA itself. Across this sample there are some 150,000 clones, with around 81% seen only once. The leading ten clones occupy 3.5% to 4.5% of the sample.

The CDR3, from cysteine to phenylalanine, totals 13 residues. Only the CDR3 region is kept as DNA, spanning 39 bases read in frame from base 1. From a lookup of the germline V gene, CDR1 and CDR2 are LGHNA and YNFKEQ. Trimming takes 2 bases from V and 3 bases from J, and the germline ends sit 8 bases apart. What was sequenced was peripheral blood. The receptor's source is an older woman with acute or convalescent COVID-19. The rearrangement combines TRBV4-2 with TRBJ2-7, with the D gene too uncertain to name. The DNA reads as follows: TGTGCCAGCAGCCAATTGGAGAGCTACGAGCAGTACTTC. Translated, this is CASSQLESYEQYF.